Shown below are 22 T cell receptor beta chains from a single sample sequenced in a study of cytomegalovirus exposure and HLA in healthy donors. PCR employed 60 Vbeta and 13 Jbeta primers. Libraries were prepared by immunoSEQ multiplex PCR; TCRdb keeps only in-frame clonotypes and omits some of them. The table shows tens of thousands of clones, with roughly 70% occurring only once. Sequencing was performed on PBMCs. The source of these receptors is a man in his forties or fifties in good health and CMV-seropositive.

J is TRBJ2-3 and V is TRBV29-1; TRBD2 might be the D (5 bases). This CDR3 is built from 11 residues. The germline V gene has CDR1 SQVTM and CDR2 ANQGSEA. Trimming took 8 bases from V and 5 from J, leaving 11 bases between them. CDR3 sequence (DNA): TGCAGCCTCCTAAGCGGAGATACGCAGTATTTT. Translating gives CSLLSGDTQYF.

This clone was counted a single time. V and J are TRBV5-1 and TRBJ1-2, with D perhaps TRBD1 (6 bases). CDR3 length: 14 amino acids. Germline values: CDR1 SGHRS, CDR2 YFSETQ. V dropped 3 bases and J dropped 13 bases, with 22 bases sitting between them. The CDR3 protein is CASSSQGSPGVTTF. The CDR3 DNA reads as TGCGCCAGCAGCTCTCAGGGGAGCCCTGGGGTTACCACCTTC.

The CDR3 here is CASSFGTDVSGNTIYF. The DNA for the CDR3 is TGCGCCAGCAGCTTTGGGACAGATGTTTCTGGAAACACCATATATTTT. V and J are TRBV5-1 and TRBJ1-3; TRBD1 matches 7 bases. Unmatched junction bases numbered 6, after V lost 2 bases and J lost 1 base. The CDR3 has 16 amino acids. Germline V gene sequence: CDR1 SGHRS, CDR2 YFSETQ.

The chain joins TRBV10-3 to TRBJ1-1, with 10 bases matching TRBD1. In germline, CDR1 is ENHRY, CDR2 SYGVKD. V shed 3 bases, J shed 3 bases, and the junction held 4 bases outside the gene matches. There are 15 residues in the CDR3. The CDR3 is CAISELGTGDTEAFF. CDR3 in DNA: TGTGCCATCAGTGAACTCGGGACAGGGGACACTGAAGCTTTCTTT.

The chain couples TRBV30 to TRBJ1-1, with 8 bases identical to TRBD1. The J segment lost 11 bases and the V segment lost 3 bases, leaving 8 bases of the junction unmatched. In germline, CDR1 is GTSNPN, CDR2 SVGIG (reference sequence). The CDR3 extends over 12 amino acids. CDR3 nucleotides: TGTGCCTGGAGCCGGGCAGGGGGCGGTGCTTTCTTT. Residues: CAWSRAGGGAFF.

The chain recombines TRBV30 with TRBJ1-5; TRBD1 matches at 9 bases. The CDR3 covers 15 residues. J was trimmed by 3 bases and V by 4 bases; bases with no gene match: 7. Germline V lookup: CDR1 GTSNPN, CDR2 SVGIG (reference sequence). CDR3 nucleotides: TGTGCCTGGAACGCCGGGACAGGGCACAATCAGCCCCAGCATTTT. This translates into CAWNAGTGHNQPQHF.

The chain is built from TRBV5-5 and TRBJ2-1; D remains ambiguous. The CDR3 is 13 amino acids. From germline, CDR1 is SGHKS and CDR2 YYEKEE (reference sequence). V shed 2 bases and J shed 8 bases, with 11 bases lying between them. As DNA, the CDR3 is TGTGCCAGCAGCTTTATGTCCCTCGATGAGCAGTTCTTC. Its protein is CASSFMSLDEQFF.

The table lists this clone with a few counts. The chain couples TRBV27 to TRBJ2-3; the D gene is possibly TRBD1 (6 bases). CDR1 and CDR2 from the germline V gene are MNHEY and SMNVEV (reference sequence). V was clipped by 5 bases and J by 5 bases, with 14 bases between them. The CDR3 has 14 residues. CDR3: CASSPYRDGDTQYF. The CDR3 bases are TGTGCCAGCAGTCCGTACAGGGACGGAGATACGCAGTATTTT.

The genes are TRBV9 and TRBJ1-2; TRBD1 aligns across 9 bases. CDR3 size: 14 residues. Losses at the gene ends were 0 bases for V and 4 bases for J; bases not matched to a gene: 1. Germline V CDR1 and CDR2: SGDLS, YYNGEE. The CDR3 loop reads CASSVETGGYGYTF. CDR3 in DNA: TGTGCCAGCAGCGTAGAGACAGGGGGCTATGGCTACACCTTC.

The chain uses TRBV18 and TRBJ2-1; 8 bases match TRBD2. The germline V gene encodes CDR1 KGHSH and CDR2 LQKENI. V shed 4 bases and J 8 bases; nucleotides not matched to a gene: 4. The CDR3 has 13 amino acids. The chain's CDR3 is CASSRAGADEQFF. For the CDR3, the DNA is TGTGCCAGCTCACGAGCGGGGGCTGATGAGCAGTTCTTC.

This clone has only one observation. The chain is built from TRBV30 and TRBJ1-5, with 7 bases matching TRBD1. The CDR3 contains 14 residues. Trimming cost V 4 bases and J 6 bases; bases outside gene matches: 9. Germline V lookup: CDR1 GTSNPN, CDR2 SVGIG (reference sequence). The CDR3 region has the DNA TGTGCCTGGAATCGGGACAGTGAGTTTCAGCCCCAGCATTTT. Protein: CAWNRDSEFQPQHF. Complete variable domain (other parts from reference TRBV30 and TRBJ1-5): SQTIHQWPATLVQPVGSPLSLECTVEGTSNPNLYWYRQAAGRGLQLLFYSVGIGQISSEVPQNLSASRPQDRQFILSSKKLLLSDSGFYLCAWNRDSEFQPQHFGDGTRLSIL.

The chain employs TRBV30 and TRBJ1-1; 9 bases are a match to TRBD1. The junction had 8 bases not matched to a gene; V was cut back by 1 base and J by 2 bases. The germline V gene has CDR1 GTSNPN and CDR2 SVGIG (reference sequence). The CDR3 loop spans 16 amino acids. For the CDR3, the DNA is TGTGCCTGGAGTGGCGCCGGGACAGGGAGAAACACTGAAGCTTTCTTT. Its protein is CAWSGAGTGRNTEAFF.

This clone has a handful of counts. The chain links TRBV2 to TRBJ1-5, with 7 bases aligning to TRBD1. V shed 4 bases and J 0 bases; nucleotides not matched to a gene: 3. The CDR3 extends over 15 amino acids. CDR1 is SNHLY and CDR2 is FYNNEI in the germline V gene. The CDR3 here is CASSVRGSSNQPQHF. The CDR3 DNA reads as TGTGCCAGCAGTGTCAGGGGGAGTAGCAATCAGCCCCAGCATTTT.

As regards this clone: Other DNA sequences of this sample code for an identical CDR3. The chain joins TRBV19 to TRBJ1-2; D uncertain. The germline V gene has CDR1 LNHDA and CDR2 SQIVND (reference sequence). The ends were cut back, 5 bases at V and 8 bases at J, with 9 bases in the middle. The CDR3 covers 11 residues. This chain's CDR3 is CASSFRGGYTF. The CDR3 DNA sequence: TGTGCCAGTAGTTTCAGAGGCGGCTACACCTTC.

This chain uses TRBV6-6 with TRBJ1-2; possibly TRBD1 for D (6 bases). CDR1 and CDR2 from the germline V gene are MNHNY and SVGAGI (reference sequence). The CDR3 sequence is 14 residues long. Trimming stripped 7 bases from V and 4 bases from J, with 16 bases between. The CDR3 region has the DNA TGTGCCAGCACCCCCACGAGGGGGACCTATGGCTACACCTTC. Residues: CASTPTRGTYGYTF.

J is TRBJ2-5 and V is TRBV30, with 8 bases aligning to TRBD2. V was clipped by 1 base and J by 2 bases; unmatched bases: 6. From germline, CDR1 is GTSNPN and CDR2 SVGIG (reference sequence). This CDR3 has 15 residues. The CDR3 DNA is TGTGCCTGGAGTGCCGGGGGGGGGAGGCAAGAGACCCAGTACTTC. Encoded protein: CAWSAGGGRQETQYF. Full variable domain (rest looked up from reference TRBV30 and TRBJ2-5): SQTIHQWPATLVQPVGSPLSLECTVEGTSNPNLYWYRQAAGRGLQLLFYSVGIGQISSEVPQNLSASRPQDRQFILSSKKLLLSDSGFYLCAWSAGGGRQETQYFGPGTRLLVL.

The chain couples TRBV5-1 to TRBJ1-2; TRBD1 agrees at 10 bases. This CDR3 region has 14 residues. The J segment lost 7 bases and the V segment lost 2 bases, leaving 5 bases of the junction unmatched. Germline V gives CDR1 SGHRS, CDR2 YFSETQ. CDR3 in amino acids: CASSFGTGEIGYTF. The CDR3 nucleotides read TGCGCCAGCAGCTTCGGGACAGGGGAAATTGGCTACACCTTC.

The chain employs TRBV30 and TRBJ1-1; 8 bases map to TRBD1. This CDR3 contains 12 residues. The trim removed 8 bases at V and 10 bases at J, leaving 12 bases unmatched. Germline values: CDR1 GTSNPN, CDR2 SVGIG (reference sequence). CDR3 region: CAARQGPGGAFF. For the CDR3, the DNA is TGTGCCGCCAGACAGGGGCCGGGAGGAGCTTTCTTT.

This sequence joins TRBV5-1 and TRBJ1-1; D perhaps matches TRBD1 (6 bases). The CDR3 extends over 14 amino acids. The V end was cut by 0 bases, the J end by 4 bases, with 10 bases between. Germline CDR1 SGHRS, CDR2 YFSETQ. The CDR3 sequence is CASSLAGRGTEAFF. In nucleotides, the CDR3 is TGCGCCAGCAGCTTGGCGGGCAGGGGCACTGAAGCTTTCTTT.

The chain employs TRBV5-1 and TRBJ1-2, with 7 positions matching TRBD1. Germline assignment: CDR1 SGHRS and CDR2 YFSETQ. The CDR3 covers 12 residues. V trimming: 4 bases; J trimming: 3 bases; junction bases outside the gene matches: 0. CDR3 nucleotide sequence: TGCGCCAGCAGCCAGGGGGACTATGGCTACACCTTC. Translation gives CASSQGDYGYTF.

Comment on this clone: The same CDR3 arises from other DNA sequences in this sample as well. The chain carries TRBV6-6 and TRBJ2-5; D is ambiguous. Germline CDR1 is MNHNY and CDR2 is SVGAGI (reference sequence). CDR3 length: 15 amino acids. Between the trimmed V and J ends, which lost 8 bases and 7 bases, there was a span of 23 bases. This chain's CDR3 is CASGWWWRFPGTQYF. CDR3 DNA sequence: TGTGCCAGCGGGTGGTGGTGGCGGTTCCCGGGGACCCAGTACTTC.

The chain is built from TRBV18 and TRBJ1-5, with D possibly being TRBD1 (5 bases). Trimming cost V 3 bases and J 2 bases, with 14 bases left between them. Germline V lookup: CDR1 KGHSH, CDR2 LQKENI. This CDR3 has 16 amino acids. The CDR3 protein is CASSPAGGVGNQPQHF. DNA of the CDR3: TGTGCCAGCTCACCGGCAGGAGGGGTCGGCAATCAGCCCCAGCATTTT.